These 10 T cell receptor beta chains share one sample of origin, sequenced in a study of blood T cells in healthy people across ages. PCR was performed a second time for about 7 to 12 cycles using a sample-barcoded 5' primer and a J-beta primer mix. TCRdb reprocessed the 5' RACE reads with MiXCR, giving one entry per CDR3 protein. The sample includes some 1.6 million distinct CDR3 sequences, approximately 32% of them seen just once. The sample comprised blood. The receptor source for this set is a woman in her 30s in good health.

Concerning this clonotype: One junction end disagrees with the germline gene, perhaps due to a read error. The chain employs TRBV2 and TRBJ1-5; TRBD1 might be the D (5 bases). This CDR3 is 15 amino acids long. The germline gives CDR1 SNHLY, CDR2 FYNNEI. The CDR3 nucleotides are TGTGCCGGCAGTGAAAAGACAGCTAGCAATCAGCCCCAGCATTTT. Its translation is CAGSEKTASNQPQHF.

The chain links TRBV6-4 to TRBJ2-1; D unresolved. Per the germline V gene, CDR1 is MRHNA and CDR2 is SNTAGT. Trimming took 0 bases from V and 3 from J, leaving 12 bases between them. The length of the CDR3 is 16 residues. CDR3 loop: CASSDSMKRFYNEQFF. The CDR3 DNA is TGTGCCAGCAGTGACTCGATGAAGAGATTCTACAATGAGCAGTTCTTC.

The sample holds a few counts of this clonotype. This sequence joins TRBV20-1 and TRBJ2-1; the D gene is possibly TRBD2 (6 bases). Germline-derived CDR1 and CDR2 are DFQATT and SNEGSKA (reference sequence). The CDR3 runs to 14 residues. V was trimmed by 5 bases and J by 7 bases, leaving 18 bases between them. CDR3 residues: CSAATRAVFNEQFF. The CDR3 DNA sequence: TGCAGTGCTGCGACTAGGGCGGTGTTTAATGAGCAGTTCTTC.

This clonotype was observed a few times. CDR3: CASSLGASGYSYNEQFF. CDR3 DNA: TGTGCCAGCAGCTTAGGTGCTAGCGGTTACTCCTACAATGAGCAGTTCTTC. The rearrangement links TRBV7-6 to TRBJ2-1; 7 bases are shared with TRBD2. This CDR3 has 17 residues. The V gene end was trimmed by 1 base and the J gene end by 0 bases; junction bases not matched to a gene: 6. Germline V CDR1 and CDR2: SGHVS, FNYEAQ.

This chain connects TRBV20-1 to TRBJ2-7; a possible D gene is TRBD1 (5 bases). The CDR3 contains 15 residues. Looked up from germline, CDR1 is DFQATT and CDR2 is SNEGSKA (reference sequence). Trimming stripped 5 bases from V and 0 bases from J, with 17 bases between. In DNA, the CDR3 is TGCAGTGCTCAGGGCAAGGGGAAAAGCTCCTACGAGCAGTACTTC. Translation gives CSAQGKGKSSYEQYF.

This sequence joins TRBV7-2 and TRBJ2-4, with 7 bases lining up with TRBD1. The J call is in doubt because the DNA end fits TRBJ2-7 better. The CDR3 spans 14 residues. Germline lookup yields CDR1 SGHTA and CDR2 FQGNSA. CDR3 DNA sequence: TGTGCCAGCAGCACGGGACAGCCTGTCTACGAGCAGTACTTC. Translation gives CASSTGQPVYEQYF.

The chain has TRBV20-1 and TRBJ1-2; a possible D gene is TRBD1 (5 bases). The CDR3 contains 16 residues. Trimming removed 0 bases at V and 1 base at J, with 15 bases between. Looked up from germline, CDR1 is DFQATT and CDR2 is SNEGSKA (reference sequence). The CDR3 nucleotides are TGCAGTGCTAGAGATATCCGGGGACTTTTTAACTATGGCTACACCTTC. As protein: CSARDIRGLFNYGYTF.

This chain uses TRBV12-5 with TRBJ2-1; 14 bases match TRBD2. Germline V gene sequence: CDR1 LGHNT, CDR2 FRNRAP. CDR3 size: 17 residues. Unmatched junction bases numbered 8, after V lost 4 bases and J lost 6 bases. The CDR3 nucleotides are TGTGCTAGTGGTTCGGGGGGACTAGCGGGAGCCCTCAATGAGCAGTTCTTC. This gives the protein CASGSGGLAGALNEQFF.

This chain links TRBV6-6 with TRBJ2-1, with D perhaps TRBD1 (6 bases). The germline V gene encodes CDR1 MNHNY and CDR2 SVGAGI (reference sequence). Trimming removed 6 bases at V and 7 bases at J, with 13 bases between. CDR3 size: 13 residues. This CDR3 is CASSRGQPNEQFF. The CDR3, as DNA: TGTGCCAGCAGCCGTGGACAGCCGAATGAGCAGTTCTTC.

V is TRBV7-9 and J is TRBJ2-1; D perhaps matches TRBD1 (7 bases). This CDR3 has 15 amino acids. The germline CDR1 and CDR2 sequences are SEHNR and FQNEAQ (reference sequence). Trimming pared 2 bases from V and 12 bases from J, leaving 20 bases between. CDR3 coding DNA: TGTGCCAGCAGCTTATCGGTAGCAGGGGGAGGAGGGCAGTTCTTC. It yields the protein CASSLSVAGGGGQFF.